Each of the 6 T cell receptor beta chains below was sequenced from the same sample in a study of T cells in Graves' hyperthyroidism and ophthalmopathy. Authors of the study amplified TCR beta CDR3 regions from RNA transcripts. First-round RT-PCR with HTBI primers amplified the TCR CDR3 region. Each CDR3 protein is one row after TCRdb ran MiXCR on the multiplex PCR reads. The sample has 370,000 or so distinct CDR3 sequences, less than 20% seen once. The sequenced material came from blood. The receptors come from a woman under 30 with Graves' hyperthyroidism that later progressed to Graves' ophthalmopathy.

This clonotype has a count of ten or more. The rearrangement joins TRBV28 to TRBJ1-2; 7 positions match TRBD1. This CDR3 is built from 13 residues. V dropped 5 bases and J dropped 4; count of bases not matched to a gene: 4. From germline, CDR1 is MDHEN and CDR2 SYDVKM. CDR3 region: CASSLGQVYGYTF. The CDR3 region has the DNA TGTGCCAGCAGTCTCGGACAGGTCTATGGCTACACCTTC.

The V gene is TRBV28, the J gene TRBJ2-6; no definite D call. V lost 5 bases, J lost 1 base, and 12 bases lay in between. The CDR3 consists of 16 residues. In germline, CDR1 is MDHEN, CDR2 SYDVKM. The CDR3: CASSPQPTSGANVLTF. The CDR3 DNA is TGTGCCAGCAGTCCGCAACCGACGTCTGGGGCCAACGTCCTGACTTTC.

The J gene is TRBJ2-7, the V gene TRBV18; 7 bases map to TRBD1. Per the germline V gene, CDR1 is KGHSH and CDR2 is LQKENI. CDR3 length equals 15 residues. V trimming: 3 bases; J trimming: 6 bases; junction bases outside the gene matches: 11. CDR3 loop: CASSPSEDRSLEQYF. CDR3 bases: TGTGCCAGCTCACCTTCTGAGGACAGGAGTCTCGAGCAGTACTTC.

This clonotype was counted between two and nine times. The chain recombines TRBV5-4 with TRBJ2-2; tentative D call: TRBD2 (5 bases). Trimming removed 3 bases at V and 5 bases at J, with 14 bases between. Germline V gives CDR1 SGHNT, CDR2 YYREEE (reference sequence). This CDR3 has 15 amino acids. The CDR3 spells CASSSDYLVTGELFF. CDR3 bases: TGTGCCAGCAGCTCAGACTACCTAGTGACCGGGGAGCTGTTTTTT.

This clonotype was picked up a small number of times. The chain links TRBV7-9 to TRBJ2-4; no clear D. The V gene lost 4 bases and the J gene lost 3 bases, with 4 bases spanning the gap. The CDR3 loop spans 12 amino acids. Germline values: CDR1 SEHNR, CDR2 FQNEAQ (reference sequence). CDR3 nucleotide sequence: TGTGCCAGCAGCTCCATCAAAAACATTCAGTACTTC. Amino acids: CASSSIKNIQYF.

V usage is TRBV19 and J usage is TRBJ1-1, with TRBD1 matching 7 bases. This CDR3 spans 12 amino acids. The germline V gene has CDR1 LNHDA and CDR2 SQIVND (reference sequence). V trimming: 9 bases; J trimming: 6 bases; junction bases outside the gene matches: 7. DNA of the CDR3: TGTGCCAGCTGGACAGGTAGGGCTGAAGCTTTCTTT. Translation gives CASWTGRAEAFF.